This T cell receptor beta chain appears in the sequencing data of a study of beta chain bispecific antibodies for T cell cancers. In the study overall: TRBV sequencing of surviving healthy T cells measured each family's depletion. The leukemia lines expressed TRBV12-3 (Jurkat) and TRBV5-5 (HPB-ALL).

Clonotypes were quantified using unique molecular identifier barcodes. TCRdb reprocessed the 5' RACE reads via MiXCR and lists one record per CDR3 protein. The sample consists of some 20,000 distinct CDR3 sequences, approximately 1.9% of them appearing once. CDR3 length: 16 amino acids. The V and J ends lost 6 bases and 3 bases respectively, with 18 bases between them. CDR1 is KGHSH, CDR2 LQKENI, per germline. Whole-study results and caveats: Most targeted TRBV signal came from the leukemia cell line cells, not normal T cells. Versus anti-CD19, anti-TRBV12 exposure cut the TRBV12-3 share of TRBV signal by roughly 99%.

There are many counts of this clonotype. Its cognate antigen is unknown. Either OKT3 anti-CD3 antibody or CD3/CD28 beads expanded T cells from blood mononuclear cells over roughly 3 days. This sample: Jurkat plus normal T cells with anti-TRBV12 bispecific. The sequence came from a human donor in good health. Some clones in this sample may be carry-over from other donors' samples. The starting material was healthy donor T cells cultured with leukemia cells, obtained from a culture containing a bispecific antibody targeting TCR Vbeta12. The V gene is TRBV18, the J gene TRBJ2-1, with D perhaps TRBD1 (5 bases). CDR3 DNA: TGTGCCAGCTCGCTCCAAATCGACAGTTACTACAATGAGCAGTTCTTC. Its protein is CASSLQIDSYYNEQFF.